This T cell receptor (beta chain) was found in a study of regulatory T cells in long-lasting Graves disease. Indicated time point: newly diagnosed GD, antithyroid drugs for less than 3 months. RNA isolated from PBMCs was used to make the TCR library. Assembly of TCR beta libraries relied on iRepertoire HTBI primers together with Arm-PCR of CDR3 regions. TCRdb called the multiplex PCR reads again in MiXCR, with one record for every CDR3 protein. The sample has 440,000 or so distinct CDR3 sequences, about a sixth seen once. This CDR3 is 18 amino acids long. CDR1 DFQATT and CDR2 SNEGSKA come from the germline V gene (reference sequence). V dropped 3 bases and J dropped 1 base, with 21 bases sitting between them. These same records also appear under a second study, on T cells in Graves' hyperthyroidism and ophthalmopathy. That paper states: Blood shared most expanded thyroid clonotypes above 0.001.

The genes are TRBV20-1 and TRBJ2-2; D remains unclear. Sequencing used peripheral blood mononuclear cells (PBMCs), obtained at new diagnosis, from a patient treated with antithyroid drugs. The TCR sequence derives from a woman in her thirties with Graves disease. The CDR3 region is CSASGISRRRMNTGELFF. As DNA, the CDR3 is TGCAGTGCTAGTGGGATCTCCCGGAGAAGAATGAACACCGGGGAGCTGTTTTTT.